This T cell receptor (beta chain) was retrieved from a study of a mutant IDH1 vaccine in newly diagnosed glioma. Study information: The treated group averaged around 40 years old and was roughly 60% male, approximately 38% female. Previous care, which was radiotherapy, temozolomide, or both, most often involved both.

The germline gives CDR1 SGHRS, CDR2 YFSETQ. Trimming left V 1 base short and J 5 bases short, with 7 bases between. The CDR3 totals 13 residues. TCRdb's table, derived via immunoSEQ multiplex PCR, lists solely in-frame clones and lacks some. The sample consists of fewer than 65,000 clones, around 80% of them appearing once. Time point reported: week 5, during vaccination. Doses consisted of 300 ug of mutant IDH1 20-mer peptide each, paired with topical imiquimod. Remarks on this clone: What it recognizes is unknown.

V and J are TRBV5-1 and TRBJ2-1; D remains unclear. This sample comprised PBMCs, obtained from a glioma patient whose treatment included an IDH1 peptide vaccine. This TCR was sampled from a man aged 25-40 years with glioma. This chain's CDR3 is CASSLSRDNEQFF. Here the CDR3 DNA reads TGCGCCAGCAGCTTGAGTCGGGACAATGAGCAGTTCTTC.